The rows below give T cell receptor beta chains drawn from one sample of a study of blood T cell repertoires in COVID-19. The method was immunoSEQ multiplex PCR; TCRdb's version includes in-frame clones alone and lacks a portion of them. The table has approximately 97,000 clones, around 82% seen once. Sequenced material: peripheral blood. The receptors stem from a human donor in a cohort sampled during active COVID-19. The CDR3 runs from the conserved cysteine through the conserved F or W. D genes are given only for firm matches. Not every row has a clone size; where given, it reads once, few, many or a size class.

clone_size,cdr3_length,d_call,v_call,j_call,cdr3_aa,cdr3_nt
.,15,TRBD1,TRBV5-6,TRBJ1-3,CASSLGQGVGNTIYF,TGTGCCAGCAGCTTGGGACAGGGGGTTGGAAACACCATATATTTT
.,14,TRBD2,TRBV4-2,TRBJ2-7,CASSLAGANYEQYF,TGTGCCAGCAGCCTAGCGGGAGCTAACTACGAGCAGTACTTC
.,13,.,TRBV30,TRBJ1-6,CAWMNREDSPLHF,TGTGCCTGGATGAACAGGGAAGATTCACCCCTCCACTTT
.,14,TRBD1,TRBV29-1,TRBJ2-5,CSAARTGGIETQYF,TGCAGCGCCGCCCGGACAGGGGGCATAGAGACCCAGTACTTC
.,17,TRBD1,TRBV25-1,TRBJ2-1,CASSETPGQGPKNEQFF,TGTGCCAGCAGTGAAACACCGGGACAGGGCCCTAAAAATGAGCAGTTCTTC
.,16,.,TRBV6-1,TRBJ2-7,CASSEAGRLGRYEQYF,TGTGCCAGCAGTGAAGCGGGGAGGTTGGGGAGATACGAGCAGTACTTC
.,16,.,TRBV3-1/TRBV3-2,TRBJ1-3,CASSLGGGGSGNTIYF,TGTGCCAGCAGCCTCGGCGGGGGGGGGTCTGGAAACACCATATATTTT
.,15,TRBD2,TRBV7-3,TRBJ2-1,CASSPRASGGGEQFF,TGTGCCAGCAGCCCAAGGGCTAGCGGGGGTGGTGAGCAGTTCTTC
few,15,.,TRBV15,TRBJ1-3,CATSRRGGSGNTIYF,TGTGCCACCAGCCGGAGGGGGGGCTCTGGAAACACCATATATTTT
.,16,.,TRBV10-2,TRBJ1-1,CASSFGGATGGTEAFF,TGCGCCAGCAGTTTCGGGGGGGCCACGGGAGGAACTGAAGCTTTCTTT
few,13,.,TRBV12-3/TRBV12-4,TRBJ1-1,CASSYYRDAEAFF,TGTGCCAGCAGTTATTACAGGGACGCTGAAGCTTTCTTT
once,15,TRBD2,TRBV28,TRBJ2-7,CASSLSPSGFWEQYF,TGTGCCAGCAGTTTATCGCCTAGCGGGTTCTGGGAGCAGTACTTC
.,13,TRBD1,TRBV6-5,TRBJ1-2,CASTDRPYYGYTF,TGTGCCAGCACGGACAGGCCGTACTATGGCTACACCTTC
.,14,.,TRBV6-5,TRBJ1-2,CASRDLKGDYGYTF,TGTGCCAGCAGGGACCTAAAGGGGGACTATGGCTACACCTTC
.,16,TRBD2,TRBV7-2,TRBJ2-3,CASSRSGGERTDTQYF,TGTGCCAGCAGCCGCAGCGGGGGGGAACGCACAGATACGCAGTATTTT
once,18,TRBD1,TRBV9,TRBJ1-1,CASSVGQGIPRGNSEAFF,TGTGCCAGCAGCGTAGGACAGGGCATCCCACGAGGGAACTCTGAAGCTTTCTTT
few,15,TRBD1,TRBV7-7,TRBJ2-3,CASSLGDRSTDTQYF,TGTGCTAGCAGCTTGGGGGACAGGAGCACAGATACGCAGTATTTT
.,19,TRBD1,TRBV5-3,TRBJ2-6,CARSSLRQGALSGANVLTF,TGTGCCAGAAGCTCACTTAGACAGGGGGCTCTATCTGGGGCCAACGTCCTGACTTTC
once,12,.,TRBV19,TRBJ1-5,CAGGMCNQPQHF,TGTGCCGGGGGGATGTGCAATCAGCCCCAGCATTTT
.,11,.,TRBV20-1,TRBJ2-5,CSGALGETQYF,TGCAGTGGAGCCCTAGGAGAGACCCAGTACTTC
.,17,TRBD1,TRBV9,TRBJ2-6,CASDRGLWSSGANVLTF,TGTGCCAGCGACAGGGGGCTGTGGAGCTCTGGGGCCAACGTCCTGACTTTC
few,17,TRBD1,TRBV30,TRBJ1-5,CAWSAHPVGTDNQPQHF,TGTGCCTGGAGTGCTCATCCAGTGGGGACAGACAATCAGCCCCAGCATTTT
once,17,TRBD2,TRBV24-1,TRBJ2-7,CATSDSSSGLSSYEQYF,TGTGCCACCAGTGATTCTTCTAGCGGACTCAGCTCCTACGAGCAGTACTTC
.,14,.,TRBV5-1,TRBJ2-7,CASSPPGQSYEQYF,TGCGCCAGCAGCCCCCCGGGACAATCCTACGAGCAGTACTTC
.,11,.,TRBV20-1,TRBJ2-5,CSAHLGETQYF,TGCAGTGCACACCTCGGGGAGACCCAGTACTTC
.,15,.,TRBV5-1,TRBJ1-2,CASSLEGDGVSGYTF,TGCGCCAGCAGCCTGGAAGGGGATGGGGTTAGCGGCTACACCTTC
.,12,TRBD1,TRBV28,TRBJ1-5,CASSWGQGPQHF,TGTGCCAGCAGCTGGGGACAGGGGCCCCAGCATTTT
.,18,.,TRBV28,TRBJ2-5,CASSLLGPTTELQETQYF,TGTGCCAGCAGTCTCCTAGGCCCCACGACAGAACTTCAAGAGACCCAGTACTTC
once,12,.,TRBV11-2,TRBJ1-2,CASSFGGRGYTF,TGTGCCAGCAGCTTTGGGGGCCGTGGCTACACCTTC
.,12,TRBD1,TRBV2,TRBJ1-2,CASNRDSQGYTF,TGTGCCAGCAATCGGGACAGCCAGGGCTACACCTTC
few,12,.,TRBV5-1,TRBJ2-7,CASATSSYEQYF,TGCGCCAGCGCCACTTCCTCCTACGAGCAGTACTTC
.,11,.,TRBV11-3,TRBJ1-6,CASSPERPLHF,TGTGCCAGCAGCCCCGAACGGCCCCTCCACTTT
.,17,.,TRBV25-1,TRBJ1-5,CASSELPGAGADQPQHF,TGTGCCAGCAGTGAACTTCCCGGGGCGGGGGCGGATCAGCCCCAGCATTTT
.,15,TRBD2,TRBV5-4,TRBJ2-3,CASASPSGDFDTQYF,TGTGCCAGCGCATCACCTAGCGGGGATTTTGATACGCAGTATTTT
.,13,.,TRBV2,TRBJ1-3,CASSDGGRYTIYF,TGTGCCAGCAGTGACGGAGGGAGATACACCATATATTTT
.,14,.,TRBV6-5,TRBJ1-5,CASRAGFRNQPQHF,TGTGCCAGCAGGGCAGGGTTCCGCAATCAGCCCCAGCATTTT
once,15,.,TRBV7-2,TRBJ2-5,CASSLRWRGPETQYF,TGTGCCAGCAGCCTACGATGGAGGGGGCCGGAGACCCAGTACTTC
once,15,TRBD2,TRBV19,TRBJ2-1,CASSPLAGGLDEQFF,TGTGCCAGTAGTCCACTAGCGGGGGGTTTGGATGAGCAGTTCTTC
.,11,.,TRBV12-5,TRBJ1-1,CASGLGGLAFF,TGTGCTAGTGGTCTAGGCGGGCTGGCTTTCTTT
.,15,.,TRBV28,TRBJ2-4,CASRGGGPIKNIQYF,TGTGCCAGCAGGGGCGGAGGGCCGATCAAAAACATTCAGTACTTC
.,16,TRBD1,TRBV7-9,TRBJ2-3,CASSVPGQGNTDTQYF,TGTGCCAGCAGCGTACCGGGACAGGGAAACACAGATACGCAGTATTTT
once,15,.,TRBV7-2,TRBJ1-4,CASSLVGGRGEKLFF,TGTGCCAGCAGCTTAGTGGGGGGGAGGGGTGAAAAACTGTTTTTT